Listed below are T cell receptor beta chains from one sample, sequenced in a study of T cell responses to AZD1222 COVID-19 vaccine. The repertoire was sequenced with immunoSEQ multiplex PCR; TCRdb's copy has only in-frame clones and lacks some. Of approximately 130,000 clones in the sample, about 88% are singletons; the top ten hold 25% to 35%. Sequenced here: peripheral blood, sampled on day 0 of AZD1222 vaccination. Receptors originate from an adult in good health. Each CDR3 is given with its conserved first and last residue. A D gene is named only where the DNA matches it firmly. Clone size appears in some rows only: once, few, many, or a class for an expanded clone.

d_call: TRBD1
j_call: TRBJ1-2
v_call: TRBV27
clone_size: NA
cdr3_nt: TGTGCCAGCAGTCTGGGACAGGGGGTTGGCTACACCTTC
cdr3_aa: CASSLGQGVGYTF

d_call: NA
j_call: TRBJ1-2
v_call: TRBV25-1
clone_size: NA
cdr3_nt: TGTGCCAGCAGTGACAGGCAGGGCTATGGCTACACCTTC
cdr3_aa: CASSDRQGYGYTF

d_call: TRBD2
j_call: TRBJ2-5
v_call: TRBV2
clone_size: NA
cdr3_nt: TGTGCCAGCAGTGATAGCGGGGGTTACCAAGAGACCCAGTACTTC
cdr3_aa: CASSDSGGYQETQYF

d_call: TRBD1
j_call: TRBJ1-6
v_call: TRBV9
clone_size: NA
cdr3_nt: TGTGCCAGCAGCGTAGCGGGACAGTCTTCACCCCTCCACTTT
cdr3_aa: CASSVAGQSSPLHF

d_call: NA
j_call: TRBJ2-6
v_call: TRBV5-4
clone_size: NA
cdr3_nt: TGTGCCAGCAGCCTTGGTGGGACACGGGTGTTAGGGGCCAACGTCCTGACTTTC
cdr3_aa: CASSLGGTRVLGANVLTF

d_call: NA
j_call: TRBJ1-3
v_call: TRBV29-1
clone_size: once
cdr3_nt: TGCAGCGTTGCTCTGGGGGGTGGAAACACCATATATTTT
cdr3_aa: CSVALGGGNTIYF

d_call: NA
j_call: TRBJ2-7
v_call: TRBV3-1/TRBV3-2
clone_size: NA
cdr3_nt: TGTGCCAGCAGCCAAGAGTTTTCGACAGGTCCTCTCTACGAGCAGTACTTC
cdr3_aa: CASSQEFSTGPLYEQYF

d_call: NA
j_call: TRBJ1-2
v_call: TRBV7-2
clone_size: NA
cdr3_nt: TGTGCCAGCAGCTTAGGGAGAGCTAACTATGGCTACACCTTC
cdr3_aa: CASSLGRANYGYTF

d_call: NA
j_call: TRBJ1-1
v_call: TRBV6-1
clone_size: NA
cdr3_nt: TGTGCCAGCAGTGAAGGAGGCGGAGCTTTCTTT
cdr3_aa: CASSEGGGAFF

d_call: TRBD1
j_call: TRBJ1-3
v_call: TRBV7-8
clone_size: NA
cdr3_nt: TGTGCCAGCAGCGGAATTACAGGGGTCGGAAACACCATATATTTT
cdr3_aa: CASSGITGVGNTIYF

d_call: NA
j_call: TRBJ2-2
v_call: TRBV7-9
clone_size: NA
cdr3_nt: TGTGCCAGCAGCCTCGCGATGGGGGCTGGAACCGGGGAGCTGTTTTTT
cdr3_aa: CASSLAMGAGTGELFF

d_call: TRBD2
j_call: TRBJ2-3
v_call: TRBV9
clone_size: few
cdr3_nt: TGTGCCAGCAGCGTCCTAGCGGGAAAAGGAGATACGCAGTATTTT
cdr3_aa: CASSVLAGKGDTQYF

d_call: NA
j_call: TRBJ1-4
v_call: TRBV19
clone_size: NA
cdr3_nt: TGTGCCAGTAGTTTATCCGGGGTGAATAATGAAAAACTGTTTTTT
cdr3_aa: CASSLSGVNNEKLFF

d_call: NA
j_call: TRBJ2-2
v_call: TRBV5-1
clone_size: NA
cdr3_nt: TGCGCCAGCAGCCTTCAGGGCGGGGACGGGGAGCTGTTTTTT
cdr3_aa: CASSLQGGDGELFF

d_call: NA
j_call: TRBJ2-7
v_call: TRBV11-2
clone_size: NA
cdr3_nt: TGTGCCAGCAGCCCGGGGACGGTGGGGGAGCAGTACTTC
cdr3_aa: CASSPGTVGEQYF

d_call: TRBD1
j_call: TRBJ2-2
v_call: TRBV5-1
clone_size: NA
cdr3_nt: TGCGCCAGCAGCTTGGTTGCAGGGGGCTTGTTAGACACCGGGGAGCTGTTTTTT
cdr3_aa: CASSLVAGGLLDTGELFF

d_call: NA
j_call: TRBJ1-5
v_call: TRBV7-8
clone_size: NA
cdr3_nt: TGTGCCAGCAGCTTAGTGGGGAATAGCAATCAGCCCCAGCATTTT
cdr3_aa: CASSLVGNSNQPQHF